This T cell receptor (beta chain) was captured in a study of OX40 agonist ivuxolimab in advanced cancers. Study-wide results and caveats: Patients with a partial response at 0.1-3.0 mg/kg had among the lowest clonal expansion. Clonal expansion by week 6 occurred in CD4+ and CD8+ blood T cells (at 0.1 to 3.0 mg/kg).

Notes on this clone: Antigen unknown.

This CDR3 is 15 amino acids long. Profiling relied on immunoSEQ multiplex PCR, and the TCRdb table lists in-frame clones only, not all of them. The table has under 85,000 clones, around 87% seen once. The source is an adult with an advanced solid tumor such as melanoma, head and neck, liver or kidney cancer. The material sequenced was CD4+ or CD8+ T cells sorted from blood, taken in a trial of the OX40 agonist ivuxolimab. The V gene is TRBV1, the J gene TRBJ2-7; TRBD1 is the table's D call, not checked against the DNA. TRBV1 is tagged as a pseudogene. The CDR3 sequence: CTSSLRDTASYEQYF. DNA of the CDR3: TGCACCAGCAGCCTCCGGGACACGGCGTCCTACGAGCAGTACTTC.